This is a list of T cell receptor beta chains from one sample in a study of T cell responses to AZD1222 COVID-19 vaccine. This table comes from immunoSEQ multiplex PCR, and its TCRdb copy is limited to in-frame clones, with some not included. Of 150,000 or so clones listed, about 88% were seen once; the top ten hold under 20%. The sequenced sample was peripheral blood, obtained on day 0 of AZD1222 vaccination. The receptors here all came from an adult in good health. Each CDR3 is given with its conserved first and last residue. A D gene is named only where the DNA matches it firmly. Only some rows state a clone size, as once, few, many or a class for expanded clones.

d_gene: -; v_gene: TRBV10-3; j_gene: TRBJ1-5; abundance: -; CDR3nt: TGTGCCATCAGTGATATGAATCGGGATCAGCCCCAGCATTTT; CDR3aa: CAISDMNRDQPQHF
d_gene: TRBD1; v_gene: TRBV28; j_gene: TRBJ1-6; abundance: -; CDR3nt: TGTGCCAGCAGTTCCGGACAGGGAAGGTCACCCCTCCACTTT; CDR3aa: CASSSGQGRSPLHF
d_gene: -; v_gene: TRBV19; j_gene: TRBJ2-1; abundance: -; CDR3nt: TGTGCCAGTAGTATACAGGGTGGCAATGAGCAGTTCTTC; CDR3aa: CASSIQGGNEQFF
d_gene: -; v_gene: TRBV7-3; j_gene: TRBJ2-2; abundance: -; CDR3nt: TGTGCCAGCAGCGAGGAGGGGGAGCTGTTTTTT; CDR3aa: CASSEEGELFF
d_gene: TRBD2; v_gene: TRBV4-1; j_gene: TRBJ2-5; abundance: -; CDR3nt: TGCGCCAGCAGCCAAGTAGGGGAGGGAGAGACCCAGTACTTC; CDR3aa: CASSQVGEGETQYF
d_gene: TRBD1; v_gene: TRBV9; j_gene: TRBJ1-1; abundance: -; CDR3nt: TGTGCCAGCAGCCAGACAGGGATGAACACTGAAGCTTTCTTT; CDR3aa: CASSQTGMNTEAFF
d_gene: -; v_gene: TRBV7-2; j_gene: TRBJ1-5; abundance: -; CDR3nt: TGTGCCAGCAGCTTCGTGGTGGGAGGTAATCAGCCCCAGCATTTT; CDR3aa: CASSFVVGGNQPQHF
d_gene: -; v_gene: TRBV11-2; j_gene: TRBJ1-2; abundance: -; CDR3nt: TGTGCCAGCAGCTTAGAGGGGCAGGAATACTATGGCTACACCTTC; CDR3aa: CASSLEGQEYYGYTF
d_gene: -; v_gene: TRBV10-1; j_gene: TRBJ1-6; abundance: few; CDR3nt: TGCGCCAGCAGTGAGTCTGGGTCACCCCTCCACTTT; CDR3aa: CASSESGSPLHF
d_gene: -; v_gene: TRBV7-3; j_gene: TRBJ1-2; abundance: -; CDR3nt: TGTGCCAGCAGCCCAGGGGCGGCCAAACACTATGGCTACACCTTC; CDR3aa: CASSPGAAKHYGYTF
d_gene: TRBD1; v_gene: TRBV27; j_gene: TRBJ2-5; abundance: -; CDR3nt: TGTGCCAGCAGTTTACAGGGGGCTGAGACCCAGTACTTC; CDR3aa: CASSLQGAETQYF
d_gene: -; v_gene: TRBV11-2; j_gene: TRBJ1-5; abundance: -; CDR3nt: TGTGCCAGCAGCTTAGAGGTTTTTCAGCCCCAGCATTTT; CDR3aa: CASSLEVFQPQHF
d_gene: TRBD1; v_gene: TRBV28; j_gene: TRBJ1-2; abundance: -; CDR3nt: TGTGCCAGCAGCTACGGACAGGGAGATTGGGATGGCTACACCTTC; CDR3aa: CASSYGQGDWDGYTF
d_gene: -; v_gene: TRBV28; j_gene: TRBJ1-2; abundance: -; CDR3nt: TGTGCCAGCCGGGTGGGTGGGGCGTTTGGCTACACCTTC; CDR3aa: CASRVGGAFGYTF
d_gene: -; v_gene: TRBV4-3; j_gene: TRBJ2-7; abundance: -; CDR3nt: TGCGCCAGCAGCCAAGGCACCTCCTACGAGCAGTACTTC; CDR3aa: CASSQGTSYEQYF